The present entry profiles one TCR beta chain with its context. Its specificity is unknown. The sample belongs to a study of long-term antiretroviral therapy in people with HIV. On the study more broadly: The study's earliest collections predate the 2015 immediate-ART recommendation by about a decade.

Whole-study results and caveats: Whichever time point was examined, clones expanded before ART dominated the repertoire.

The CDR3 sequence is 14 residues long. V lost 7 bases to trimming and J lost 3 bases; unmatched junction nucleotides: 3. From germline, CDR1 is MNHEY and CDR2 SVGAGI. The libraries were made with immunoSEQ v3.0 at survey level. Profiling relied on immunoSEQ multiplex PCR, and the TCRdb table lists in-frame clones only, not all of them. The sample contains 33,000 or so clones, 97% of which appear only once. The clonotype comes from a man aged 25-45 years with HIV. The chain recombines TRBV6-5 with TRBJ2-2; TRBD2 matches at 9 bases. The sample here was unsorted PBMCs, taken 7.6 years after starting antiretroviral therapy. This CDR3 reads CASTLAGDTGELFF. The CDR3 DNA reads TGTGCCAGCACTTTAGCGGGGGACACCGGGGAGCTGTTTTTT.